Listed below are T cell receptor beta chains from one sample, sequenced in a study of CD8+CD57+ T cells in acquired aplastic anemia. From the reads, TCRdb called clonotypes with MiXCR, one entry per CDR3 protein. The table records roughly 260,000 distinct CDR3 sequences, approximately 45% of them present only once. Material for sequencing was sorted CD4+, CD8+, or CD8+CD57+ T cells (not recorded which) from PBMCs. The receptors were sampled from a human donor with aplastic anemia. Each CDR3 is given with its conserved first and last residue. A D gene is named only where the DNA matches it firmly. The size of a clone is reported for some rows only, either as once, few or many, or as a class for expanded clones.

d_gene	j_gene	abundance	v_gene	CDR3aa	CDR3nt
TRBD2	TRBJ2-3	many	TRBV4-2	CASSQVASGSDGDTQYF	TGTGCCAGCAGCCAAGTGGCTAGCGGAAGTGATGGAGATACGCAGTATTTT
TRBD1	TRBJ1-1	many	TRBV7-9	CASSFRGQGWTEAFF	TGTGCCAGCAGCTTCAGAGGACAGGGGTGGACTGAAGCTTTCTTT
TRBD1	TRBJ2-5	few	TRBV12-5	CASGLSPGQGETQYF	TGTGCTAGTGGTTTGTCTCCGGGACAGGGGGAGACCCAGTACTTC
-	TRBJ2-5	many	TRBV7-2	CASSQWTETQYF	TGTGCCAGCAGTCAATGGACGGAGACCCAGTACTTC
-	TRBJ2-1	many	TRBV5-1	CASSLEGGYNEQFF	TGTGCCAGCAGCTTGGAAGGCGGCTACAATGAGCAGTTCTTC
-	TRBJ1-2	many	TRBV5-1	CASSLGRGVTTYGYTF	TGCGCCAGCAGCTTGGGACGGGGTGTGACGACCTATGGCTACACCTTC
-	TRBJ1-1	few	TRBV7-9	CASRKTGLMNTEAFF	TGTGCCAGCAGGAAGACGGGACTGATGAACACTGAAGCTTTCTTT
TRBD1	TRBJ2-7	-	TRBV29-1	CSFRQGSYEQYF	TGCAGCTTCAGACAGGGCTCCTACGAGCAGTACTTC
TRBD1	TRBJ2-7	-	TRBV19	CASSLRDSGLYGQYF	TGTGCCAGTAGCCTCCGGGACAGTGGGCTGTACGGGCAGTACTTC
-	TRBJ1-2	-	TRBV6-2/TRBV6-3	CASSYGSPGEHGYTF	TGTGCCAGCAGTTACGGGTCCCCAGGTGAACATGGCTACACCTTC
TRBD1	TRBJ1-1	many	TRBV19	CASSTFRGLNTEAFF	TGTGCCAGTAGTACCTTCAGGGGGCTGAACACTGAAGCTTTCTTT
-	TRBJ1-5	many	TRBV19	CASSIQLGSNQPQHF	TGTGCCAGTAGTATACAGCTTGGTAGCAATCAGCCCCAGCATTTT
-	TRBJ2-1	many	TRBV7-8	CASSSPRFAEQFF	TGTGCCAGCAGCTCGCCTCGGTTTGCTGAGCAGTTCTTC
-	TRBJ2-1	many	TRBV19	CASSIAAEQFF	TGTGCCAGTAGTATTGCGGCTGAGCAGTTCTTC
-	TRBJ1-4	-	TRBV5-1	CASSSLGSFRQSGLGEKLFF	TGCGCCAGCAGCTCGTTAGGGAGCTTCCGACAGTCGGGGCTTGGTGAAAAACTGTTTTTT
-	TRBJ2-7	many	TRBV11-2	CASSHLAKNNEQYF	TGTGCCAGCAGCCATCTCGCAAAAAACAACGAGCAGTACTTC
-	TRBJ2-5	many	TRBV4-2	CASSQEGSGGEETQYF	TGTGCCAGCAGCCAAGAAGGGTCGGGCGGGGAAGAGACCCAGTACTTC
TRBD1	TRBJ2-7	-	TRBV12-5	CASGLVQGTGGEQYF	TGTGCTAGTGGTTTGGTACAGGGGACAGGGGGCGAGCAGTACTTC
-	TRBJ1-2	many	TRBV11-2	CASSLDRQGWNYGYTF	TGTGCCAGCAGCTTAGATAGGCAGGGATGGAACTATGGCTACACCTTC
-	TRBJ2-3	-	TRBV2	CASARSADTQYF	TGTGCCAGCGCAAGGAGTGCAGATACGCAGTATTTT
-	TRBJ2-7	many	TRBV7-8	CASSLAGSYEQYF	TGTGCCAGCAGCTTAGCCGGCTCCTACGAGCAGTACTTC
-	TRBJ2-5	many	TRBV12-3/TRBV12-4	CASGDLPSGTGETQYF	TGTGCCAGCGGAGACCTACCTAGCGGGACAGGAGAGACCCAGTACTTC
-	TRBJ1-5	-	TRBV7-6	CASSLSGGWSNQLQHF	TGTGCCAGCAGTTTATCTGGGGGCTGGAGCAATCAGCTCCAGCATTTT
TRBD1	TRBJ2-2	-	TRBV2	CASRDRGSTGELFF	TGTGCCAGCAGGGACAGGGGGAGCACCGGGGAGCTGTTTTTT
-	TRBJ2-5	-	TRBV19	CASSLDSVQETQYF	TGTGCCAGTAGTTTAGACAGTGTCCAAGAGACCCAGTACTTC
TRBD2	TRBJ2-6	-	TRBV7-9	CASSSRVGGAGANVLTF	TGTGCCAGCAGCTCACGGGTCGGGGGGGCTGGGGCCAACGTCCTGACTTTC
TRBD1	TRBJ1-5	-	TRBV6-6	CASSSNPLDRVVVSQPQHF	TGTGCCAGCAGTTCCAATCCCCTTGACAGGGTGGTAGTAAGTCAGCCCCAGCATTTT
-	TRBJ1-1	-	TRBV7-3	CASSSSRMNTEAFF	TGTGCCAGCAGCTCGTCCAGAATGAACACTGAAGCTTTCTTT
TRBD1	TRBJ2-7	-	TRBV15	CATSVTGNEQYF	TGTGCCACCAGCGTGACAGGGAACGAGCAGTACTTC
TRBD1	TRBJ2-3	-	TRBV6-1	CASRPGTGGTDTQYF	TGTGCCAGCAGACCCGGGACAGGGGGCACAGATACGCAGTATTTT
-	TRBJ1-2	many	TRBV7-9	CASTLGDTTYGYTF	TGTGCCAGCACACTCGGGGACACCACCTATGGCTACACCTTC
-	TRBJ2-7	-	TRBV5-1	CASSLVTGPYEQYF	TGCGCCAGCAGCTTGGTGACGGGTCCCTACGAGCAGTACTTC
-	TRBJ2-7	-	TRBV7-9	CASSPRGREQYF	TGCGCCAGCAGCCCGAGGGGAAGGGAGCAGTACTTC
-	TRBJ2-1	many	TRBV20-1	CSAKPGPGNEQFF	TGCAGTGCCAAACCGGGGCCTGGGAATGAGCAGTTCTTC
-	TRBJ1-6	many	TRBV7-9	CASSLAPGGPDSPLHF	TGTGCCAGCAGCTTAGCCCCCGGGGGCCCCGATTCACCCCTCCACTTT
TRBD1	TRBJ1-6	-	TRBV6-2/TRBV6-3	CASSQPDRDNSPLHF	TGTGCCAGCAGTCAACCCGACAGGGATAATTCACCCCTCCACTTT
-	TRBJ1-2	-	TRBV20-1	CSARGRRGVPFGRLYGYTF	TGCAGTGCTAGAGGCCGCCGGGGGGTTCCCTTTGGAAGACTCTATGGCTACACCTTC
-	TRBJ1-4	-	TRBV7-9	CASSLGVSDPEKLFF	TGTGCCAGCAGCTTAGGGGTTTCCGACCCGGAAAAACTGTTTTTT
TRBD1	TRBJ1-6	-	TRBV2	CASSDTGGYNSPLHF	TGTGCCAGCAGCGACACAGGGGGTTATAATTCACCCCTCCACTTT
-	TRBJ1-5	-	TRBV30	CAWNTGGTQPQHF	TGTGCCTGGAACACCGGGGGGACTCAGCCCCAGCATTTT
-	TRBJ2-7	many	TRBV7-9	CASSGTGTYEQYF	TGTGCCAGCTCCGGGACGGGGACCTACGAGCAGTACTTC
TRBD1	TRBJ2-7	-	TRBV29-1	CSVEVPGQGAYGQYF	TGCAGCGTTGAAGTCCCGGGACAGGGGGCCTACGGGCAGTACTTC
TRBD2	TRBJ2-7	many	TRBV6-2/TRBV6-3	CASSWKREYYEQYF	TGTGCCAGCAGTTGGAAGCGGGAGTATTACGAGCAGTACTTC
-	TRBJ1-3	few	TRBV5-1	CASSPSEQGSGNTIYF	TGCGCCAGCAGCCCGAGCGAACAGGGTTCTGGAAACACCATATATTTT
TRBD2	TRBJ2-1	-	TRBV20-1	CSARDWPSGWNEQFF	TGCAGTGCTAGAGATTGGCCTAGCGGGTGGAATGAGCAGTTCTTC
TRBD1	TRBJ1-6	many	TRBV9	CASNAGTGRSPLHF	TGTGCCAGCAATGCCGGGACAGGGCGTTCACCCCTCCACTTT
TRBD1	TRBJ2-1	many	TRBV10-3	CAISESDRDVEQFF	TGTGCCATCAGTGAGTCAGACAGGGATGTTGAGCAGTTCTTC
-	TRBJ2-7	-	TRBV13	CASSFTGQGGSQYF	TGTGCCAGCAGTTTTACGGGGCAGGGGGGCTCGCAGTACTTC
-	TRBJ1-2	many	TRBV30	CAWSVGRASYTF	TGTGCCTGGAGTGTTGGCAGGGCCTCCTACACCTTC